These T cell receptor beta chains were read from a single sample in a study of technical replicates of blood from a handful of donors. TCRdb keeps only in-frame clones here, not all; method: immunoSEQ multiplex PCR. The sample has some 94,000 clones; 90% to 97% are singletons. Sequencing was carried out using T cells isolated from PBMCs. The receptors here all came from a human donor in good health. Each CDR3 is given with its conserved first and last residue. A D gene is named only where the DNA matches it firmly. Rows give clone size only sometimes, using once, few, many, or a class for an expanded clone.

D gene	V gene	clone size	J gene	CDR3 DNA	CDR3 protein
TRBD1	TRBV18	NA	TRBJ1-2	TGTGCCAGCTCACGACAGGGGCAAGGCTACACCTTC	CASSRQGQGYTF
NA	TRBV19	NA	TRBJ2-4	TGTGCCAGTAGAAGAGTCAAAAACATTCAGTACTTC	CASRRVKNIQYF
NA	TRBV15	NA	TRBJ1-5	TGTGCCACCAGCAGAGTTCCAAACTACGAGCAGCCCCAGCATTTT	CATSRVPNYEQPQHF
TRBD2	TRBV19	NA	TRBJ2-4	TGTGCCAGTAGTGCGACTAGCGGGAGTGGGTTGAACATTCAGTACTTC	CASSATSGSGLNIQYF
NA	TRBV4-1	NA	TRBJ2-2	TGCGCCAGCAGCCAAGATCACGGGGGTAGGGGCACCGGGGAGCTGTTTTTT	CASSQDHGGRGTGELFF
NA	TRBV4-3	NA	TRBJ2-7	TGCGCCAGCAGCCAAGATATCCCGGGACAAGTTTCCTACGAGCAGTACTTC	CASSQDIPGQVSYEQYF
TRBD2	TRBV9	NA	TRBJ2-2	TGTGCCAGCAGCCTCGGACTAGCGGGAGGGCCCACCGGGGAGCTGTTTTTT	CASSLGLAGGPTGELFF
NA	TRBV27	NA	TRBJ2-7	TGTGCCAGCAGAAGGAGAATAGGGGCCTACGAGCAGTACTTC	CASRRRIGAYEQYF
TRBD2	TRBV5-4	NA	TRBJ2-5	TGTGCCAGCAGCTTTCGGACTAGCGGGAGTGAGACCCAGTACTTC	CASSFRTSGSETQYF
TRBD1	TRBV6-1	NA	TRBJ2-7	TGTGCCAGCAGCGGGGACAGGGAGCTCGCCGAGCAGTACTTC	CASSGDRELAEQYF
NA	TRBV5-6	NA	TRBJ2-5	TGTGCCAGCAGACGGAGGTACGTGGAGACCCAGTACTTC	CASRRRYVETQYF
TRBD1	TRBV28	NA	TRBJ1-1	TGTGCCAGCAGTTTTAACAGGGGCCCTAATTCGAACACTGAAGCTTTCTTT	CASSFNRGPNSNTEAFF
NA	TRBV11-2	NA	TRBJ2-7	TGTGCCAGCAGCTCCTTTAAGAGGCGCTACGAGCAGTACTTC	CASSSFKRRYEQYF
NA	TRBV4-2	NA	TRBJ2-5	TGTGCCAGCAGCCAAACGCGGACTGGGACCCAGTACTTC	CASSQTRTGTQYF
NA	TRBV9	once	TRBJ2-2	TGTGCCAGCAGCGTAGCGGGGATGACCGGGGAGCTGTTTTTT	CASSVAGMTGELFF
NA	TRBV11-3	NA	TRBJ2-2	TGTGCCAGCAGGCGAGAGAACACCGGGGAGCTGTTTTTT	CASRRENTGELFF
NA	TRBV10-3	NA	TRBJ2-1	TGTGCCATCAGCCCGGGACACAACAATGAGCAGTTCTTC	CAISPGHNNEQFF
NA	TRBV5-1	NA	TRBJ2-1	TGCGCCAGCAGCCTTGACACCTACAATGAGCAGTTCTTC	CASSLDTYNEQFF
NA	TRBV7-9	NA	TRBJ2-7	TGTGCCAGCAGCTTAGTAGAACCCGAGCAGTACTTC	CASSLVEPEQYF
NA	TRBV6-5	NA	TRBJ1-3	TGTGCCAGCAGGAGGGTCTCTGGAAACACCATATATTTT	CASRRVSGNTIYF
NA	TRBV28	NA	TRBJ1-2	TGTGCCAGCACCACCCTCCCAGTTTATGGCTACACCTTC	CASTTLPVYGYTF
TRBD1	TRBV2	NA	TRBJ1-2	TGTGCCAGCAGTGAGGTGGGACAGGGGCCGAACTATGGCTACACCTTC	CASSEVGQGPNYGYTF
NA	TRBV27	NA	TRBJ2-2	TGTGCCAGCAGTCCCCCAGATGGCGGGGAGCTGTTTTTT	CASSPPDGGELFF
TRBD1	TRBV5-1	once	TRBJ1-4	TGCGCCAGCAGCTTGTATGGTGGACAGGGAGAAAAACTGTTTTTT	CASSLYGGQGEKLFF
TRBD2	TRBV9	NA	TRBJ2-1	TGTGCCAGCAGCGTAGCTAGCGGTACCTACAATGAGCAGTTCTTC	CASSVASGTYNEQFF
NA	TRBV25-1	once	TRBJ1-2	TGTGCCAGCAGTGAAGGACACCTTGGGGGCTACACCTTC	CASSEGHLGGYTF
TRBD2	TRBV7-2	NA	TRBJ2-1	TGTGCCAGCAGTACTAGCGGGAATGCCAATGAGCAGTTCTTC	CASSTSGNANEQFF
TRBD2	TRBV7-3	NA	TRBJ2-3	TGTGCCAGCAGCACCAAGCGGGAGGGCCTCACAGATACGCAGTATTTT	CASSTKREGLTDTQYF